Following are 13 T cell receptor beta chains from one sample sequenced in a study of blood T cell repertoires in COVID-19. TCRdb's copy holds only in-frame clones and misses some; the assay was immunoSEQ multiplex PCR. The sample shows roughly 280,000 clones, over 65% of them seen only once. Sequencing was done on a sample of peripheral blood. All receptors come from a man in his 60s who had recovered from COVID-19.

This sequence joins TRBV5-1 and TRBJ1-1; 9 nucleotides agree with TRBD1. The CDR3 loop spans 16 amino acids. CDR1 and CDR2 (germline): SGHRS, YFSETQ. The trim removed 4 bases at V and 0 bases at J, leaving 7 bases unmatched. CDR3 region: CASSLGTGIMNTEAFF. CDR3 sequence (DNA): TGCGCCAGCAGCCTCGGGACAGGGATCATGAACACTGAAGCTTTCTTT.

This clone was seen a single time. V gene TRBV5-1 combines with J gene TRBJ2-3; D possibly corresponds to TRBD1 (5 bases). The germline gives CDR1 SGHRS, CDR2 YFSETQ. V dropped 2 bases and J dropped 2 bases, with 12 bases sitting between them. This CDR3 has 15 amino acids. This chain's CDR3 is CASSFGQGYTDTQYF. The CDR3 coding sequence is TGCGCCAGCAGCTTTGGGCAGGGATACACAGATACGCAGTATTTT.

As regards this clone: Other DNA sequences in this specimen translate into the identical CDR3. The chain employs TRBV18 and TRBJ1-5; perhaps TRBD1 as D (5 bases). The germline gives CDR1 KGHSH, CDR2 LQKENI. V shed 2 bases and J shed 4 bases, with 12 bases lying between them. The length of the CDR3 is 15 residues. The CDR3, as DNA: TGTGCCAGCTCACCATCGGGCGGGGGGAATCAGCCCCAGCATTTT. This translates into CASSPSGGGNQPQHF. Combining the CDR3 with reference TRBV18 and TRBJ1-5 gives the whole variable domain NAGVMQNPRHLVRRRGQEARLRCSPMKGHSHVYWYRQLPEEGLKFMVYLQKENIIDESGMPKERFSAEFPKEGPSILRIQQVVRGDSAAYFCASSPSGGGNQPQHFGDGTRLSIL.

The chain couples TRBV19 to TRBJ1-3, with TRBD1 identical over 10 bases. The ends lost 7 bases at V and 2 bases at J; junction bases unmatched: 11. CDR3 length equals 17 residues. The germline V gene encodes CDR1 LNHDA and CDR2 SQIVND (reference sequence). The CDR3 DNA is TGTGCCAGTACCCCCGGGACGGGACAGGGGACTGGAAACACCATATATTTT. The encoded protein is CASTPGTGQGTGNTIYF.

The chain has TRBV14 and TRBJ1-1; TRBD1 agrees at 9 bases. CDR3 length: 22 residues. Germline lookup yields CDR1 SGHDN and CDR2 FVKESK. Germline trimming cut 6 bases from V and 1 base from J; bases unmatched to any gene: 27. For the CDR3, the DNA is TGTGCCAGCAGACCTACCAATCCGGGACAGGGTTTTTCATCGGGGGCGAACACTGAAGCTTTCTTT. As protein: CASRPTNPGQGFSSGANTEAFF.

This chain uses TRBV21-1 with TRBJ2-5; the table's D call, TRBD1, was not checked against the DNA. TRBV21-1 is classified as a pseudogene. This CDR3 spans 15 amino acids. CDR3 region: CASSLRDRGEETQYF. The CDR3 coding sequence is TGTGCCAGCAGCCTCCGGGACAGGGGCGAAGAGACCCAGTACTTC.

This rearrangement joins TRBV4-1 to TRBJ2-7; D uncertain. The CDR3 loop spans 16 amino acids. Trimming left V 3 bases short and J 6 bases short, with 21 bases between. Germline CDR1 MGHRA, CDR2 YSYEKL. CDR3 amino acids: CASSQALAGPTLEQYF. The CDR3 DNA sequence: TGCGCCAGCAGCCAGGCCCTTGCAGGTCCCACCCTCGAGCAGTACTTC.

The rearrangement uses TRBV6-5 and TRBJ2-1; unclear D gene. Per germline, CDR1 MNHEY and CDR2 SVGAGI. Between the trimmed V and J ends, which lost 8 bases and 2 bases, there was a span of 16 bases. The CDR3 is 15 residues long. CDR3: CASDPPRSTYNEQFF. CDR3 coding DNA: TGTGCCAGCGATCCCCCCCGGAGCACCTACAATGAGCAGTTCTTC.

This rearrangement joins TRBV11-2 to TRBJ2-1; TRBD2 agrees at 10 bases. This CDR3 contains 16 residues. Germline CDR1 is SGHAT and CDR2 is FQNNGV. V trimming: 4 bases; J trimming: 7 bases; junction bases outside the gene matches: 10. Here the CDR3 reads CASSSIRRAGGNEQFF. CDR3 sequence (DNA): TGTGCCAGCAGCTCGATTAGAAGAGCGGGGGGGAATGAGCAGTTCTTC.

This clone was seen a few times. The chain is built from TRBV5-1 and TRBJ1-5; weak D call: TRBD1 (5 bases). The CDR3 has 15 amino acids. Germline CDR1 and CDR2: SGHRS and YFSETQ. Trimming pared 5 bases from V and 0 bases from J, leaving 12 bases between. CDR3 amino acids: CASRSGTDSNQPQHF. As DNA, the CDR3 is TGCGCCAGCAGGTCCGGGACTGATAGCAATCAGCCCCAGCATTTT.

This clone has ten or more counts. This chain connects TRBV3-1 (or the pseudogene TRBV3-2) to TRBJ1-5; D might be TRBD1 (5 bases). Trimming left V 1 base short and J 6 bases short, with 10 bases between. The CDR3 length is 14 residues. Germline CDR1 and CDR2: LGHDT and YNNKEL (reference sequence). CDR3: CASSQGEGIQPQHF. CDR3 sequence (DNA): TGTGCCAGCAGCCAAGGGGAGGGGATTCAGCCCCAGCATTTT.

V is TRBV27 and J is TRBJ1-1; 10 bases are a match to TRBD1. Trimming at V came to 5 bases and at J to 6 bases, leaving 3 bases not matched to a gene. Germline CDR1 reads MNHEY; CDR2 reads SMNVEV (reference sequence). The CDR3 has 13 amino acids. The CDR3 nucleotides are TGTGCCAGCAGTATGACAGGGGGCGCTGAAGCTTTCTTT. Its protein is CASSMTGGAEAFF.

This clone has at least ten counts. This rearrangement joins TRBV7-9 to TRBJ1-3; D might be TRBD1 (5 bases). The V end lost 5 bases, the J end lost 3 bases, and 14 bases lay between the germline ends. The CDR3 extends over 15 amino acids. CDR1 SEHNR and CDR2 FQNEAQ come from the germline V gene (reference sequence). The CDR3 nucleotides are TGTGCCAGCAGCCGGGCGGGGGTTGTTGGAAACACCATATATTTT. Its protein is CASSRAGVVGNTIYF.